This T cell receptor (beta chain) was sequenced for a study of blood T cell repertoires in COVID-19. Across the study: Sites in the United States, Italy and Spain provided acute and convalescent COVID-19 samples.

Assay used: immunoSEQ multiplex PCR; TCRdb lists only in-frame clones, some missing. The sample has around 50,000 clones, approximately 80% seen once; the top ten hold roughly 21%. V shed 4 bases and J 8 bases; nucleotides not matched to a gene: 9. CDR1 and CDR2 (germline): KGHSH, LQKENI. This CDR3 is built from 15 residues. The source of this sequence is a human donor with active or convalescent COVID-19. The donor label of this sample is uncertain. V is TRBV18 and J is TRBJ2-1, with 9 nucleotides matching TRBD2. The specimen sequenced was peripheral blood. In DNA, the CDR3 is TGTGCCAGCTCACTCTCCGGGACTAGCCGTGATGAGCAGTTCTTC. It specifies CASSLSGTSRDEQFF.